This T cell receptor (beta chain) was sequenced in a study of control samples from healthy donors and cancer patients. The germline CDR1 and CDR2 sequences are LGHDT and YNNKEL (reference sequence). Trimming left V 0 bases short and J 4 bases short, with 12 bases between. This CDR3 is built from 15 residues. Some clones are missing from TCRdb's copy, which holds only in-frame ones; the method was immunoSEQ multiplex PCR. Among some 150,000 clones listed, less than 95% were seen once. The sample consisted of PBMCs. The V call is TRBV3-1 (or the pseudogene TRBV3-2), the J call TRBJ2-5, with D possibly TRBD1 on 6 matching bases. This TCR came from a man aged 55 to 69 with colorectal cancer. The CDR3 sequence is CASSQDPQTGETQYF. The CDR3 DNA reads TGTGCCAGCAGCCAAGACCCCCAGACAGGAGAGACCCAGTACTTC.